This TCR beta chain was captured in a study of blood T cells in healthy people across ages. This CDR3 spans 14 amino acids. Germline V gene lookup returns CDR1 SGHTA and CDR2 FQGNSA. A note on this clonotype: Its cognate antigen is unknown. A much larger clone is a single base away; this may be a read error.

Using a J-beta primer mix together with a sample-barcoded 5' primer, a second PCR was run for roughly 6 to 12 cycles. From the 5' RACE reads, TCRdb called clonotypes with MiXCR, one entry per CDR3 protein. The table includes 800,000 or so distinct CDR3 sequences, roughly 46% detected once. General study findings and limits: The authors considered diversity estimates from one million T cells to be underestimates.

The specimen was blood. The TCR comes from a man aged 80 or over in good health. V gene TRBV7-2 combines with J gene TRBJ2-7; a weak D match, TRBD1 (6 bases). CDR3 protein: CASNLQGRLYEQYF. In nucleotides, the CDR3 is TGTGCCAGCAACTTACAGGGACGGCTCTACGAGCAGTACTTC.